This record looks at one T cell receptor (beta chain) sequence and its context. This entry is derived from a study of blood T cells in healthy people across ages. This CDR3 spans 16 amino acids. Trimming removed 1 base at V and 11 bases at J, with 22 bases between. A second about 7 to 11 cycle PCR used barcoded and J-beta primers. All samples yielded 2.5 million or more CDR3-containing paired-end reads. MiXCR, run by TCRdb on the 5' RACE reads, gives a single entry per CDR3 protein. The sample includes roughly 650,000 distinct CDR3 sequences, approximately 31% of them seen just once. The sequence was collected from a woman of 80 years or more in good health. The specimen was blood. The rearrangement joins TRBV12-3 or TRBV12-4 to TRBJ2-3; D uncertain. CDR3 sequence: CASSLDQEPSTDVQYF. DNA of the CDR3: TGTGCCAGCAGTTTAGACCAAGAACCAAGCACAGATGTGCAGTATTTT.